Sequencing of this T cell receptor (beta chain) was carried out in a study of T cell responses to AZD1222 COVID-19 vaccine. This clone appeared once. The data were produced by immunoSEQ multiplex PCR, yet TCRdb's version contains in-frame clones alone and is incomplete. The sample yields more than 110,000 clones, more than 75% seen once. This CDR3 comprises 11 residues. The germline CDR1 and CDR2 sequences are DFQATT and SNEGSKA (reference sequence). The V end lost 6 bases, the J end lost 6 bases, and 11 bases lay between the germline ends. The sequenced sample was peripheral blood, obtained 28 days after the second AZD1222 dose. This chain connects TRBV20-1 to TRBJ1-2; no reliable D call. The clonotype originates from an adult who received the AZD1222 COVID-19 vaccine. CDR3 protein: CSAAREHGYTF. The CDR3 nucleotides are TGCAGTGCCGCTAGAGAGCATGGCTACACCTTC.